This T cell receptor beta chain stems from a study of cytomegalovirus exposure and HLA in healthy donors. Primers included in the PCR were 60 Vbeta and 13 Jbeta primers. Assay: immunoSEQ multiplex PCR; the TCRdb copy retains only in-frame clones and omits some. The profile shows about 160,000 clones, 80% to 85% of them singletons. The germline CDR1 and CDR2 sequences are SQVTM and ANQGSEA. With 8 bases removed from V and 5 bases from J, the gap between germline ends came to 18 bases. This CDR3 has 13 residues. The clonotype was recovered from a man aged 45-65 years in good health and CMV-seropositive. The chain links TRBV29-1 to TRBJ2-5, with D maybe TRBD2 (7 bases). Sequencing was carried out using PBMCs. The CDR3 spells CSCHRGAWETQYF. CDR3 DNA sequence: TGCAGCTGTCACCGGGGGGCGTGGGAGACCCAGTACTTC.